The rows below give T cell receptor beta chains drawn from one sample of a study of blood T cell repertoires in COVID-19. The table came from immunoSEQ multiplex PCR; TCRdb's copy has only in-frame clones and leaves some out. The table has about 230,000 clones, approximately 80% seen once. The sequenced material came from peripheral blood. The receptors come from a woman older than 75 with active or convalescent COVID-19. The CDR3 runs from the conserved cysteine through the conserved F or W.

>TRBJ2-5|TRBV3-1/TRBV3-2
CASSQELAGFQETQYF
>TRBJ1-1|TRBV14
CASSRQGAMNTEAFF
>TRBJ1-2|TRBV6-5
CASSSFYGYTF
>TRBJ2-2|TRBV24-1
CATSDRDRTNTGELFF
>TRBJ2-1|TRBV11-3
CASSVTSGIGNEQFF
>TRBJ2-1|TRBV3-1/TRBV3-2
CASSQAGAYNEQFF
>TRBJ2-7|TRBV7-9
CASSLTSGRYSYEQYF
>TRBJ1-2|TRBV12-3/TRBV12-4
CASSLSVRGYTF
>TRBJ2-1|TRBV19
CASSSTSGRRFFNEQFF
>TRBJ2-7|TRBV18
CASSRSGSYEQYF
>TRBJ1-2|TRBV4-2
CASSRSPGEGYYGYTF
>TRBJ1-2|TRBV5-8
CASSLLTGFGYTF
>TRBJ2-1|TRBV7-2
CASSLAIGSSWRYINEQFF
>TRBJ1-5|TRBV29-1
CSVVGQGVDQPQHF
>TRBJ2-5|TRBV5-4
CASSLALQETQYF
>TRBJ2-3|TRBV24-1
CATSDGGTSGRTDTQYF
>TRBJ2-3|TRBV10-3
CAISESAGTSTDTQYF
>TRBJ1-2|TRBV25-1
CASSDDYGYTF
>TRBJ2-1|TRBV23-1
CASSQWSRGLYNEQFF
>TRBJ1-2|TRBV19
CASSIEGVAGYTF
>TRBJ1-2|TRBV12-3/TRBV12-4
CASSLGSGSGYTF
>TRBJ2-5|TRBV7-3
CASSPVGGSQETQYF
>TRBJ1-1|TRBV7-9
CASSPDSVVEAFF
>TRBJ1-3|TRBV7-6
CASTLGPVTGGSGNTIYF
>TRBJ2-7|TRBV21-1
CASSKGKGRLAGGYEQYF
>TRBJ2-7|TRBV2
CASNGGRATNEQYF
>TRBJ1-1|TRBV6-6
CASSHRDRGYGGTEAFF
>TRBJ2-5|TRBV7-9
CASSSGTRELETQYF
>TRBJ2-7|TRBV2
CATLAGGGEQYF